Listed below are T cell receptor beta chains from one sample, sequenced in a study of siplizumab effects on memory and regulatory T cells. Using immunoSEQ multiplex PCR, the repertoire was profiled, and TCRdb retains in-frame clones only, with some absent. The sample carries some 100,000 clones, about 90% recorded once. Material: CD4+ T cells sorted from blood. All receptors come from a human donor in good health. Both conserved end residues are part of each CDR3. Each record gives: clone size, D gene, J gene, V gene, CDR3 DNA, CDR3 protein. The D gene is left open where the match is weak. Not every row has a clone size; where given, it reads once, few, many or a size class.

.,.,TRBJ1-2,TRBV7-2,TGTGCCAGCAGCTTAGACGGGGGGCTCGGCTACACCTTC,CASSLDGGLGYTF
.,.,TRBJ1-1,TRBV2,TGTGCCAGCAAACCAGGGGTCATTGAAGCTTTCTTT,CASKPGVIEAFF
.,.,TRBJ1-5,TRBV19,TGTGCCAGTAGTTCCCCTCGGGCCTCTTATAGCAATCAGCCCCAGCATTTT,CASSSPRASYSNQPQHF
.,.,TRBJ1-2,TRBV11-2,TGTGCCAGCAGCCCTATTGGAGGACGAGGGGGGTTTGGCTACACCTTC,CASSPIGGRGGFGYTF
.,.,TRBJ1-6,TRBV28,TGTGCCAGCAGGCCAGAGTTAGGGACGGGTAATTCACCCCTCCACTTT,CASRPELGTGNSPLHF
once,TRBD1,TRBJ1-5,TRBV28,TGTGCCAGCAGCACGACAGGGCTTGGCAATCAGCCCCAGCATTTT,CASSTTGLGNQPQHF
.,TRBD2,TRBJ2-7,TRBV5-4,TGTGCCAGCAGCTTTCCGACTAGCGGGGGGTACGAGCAGTACTTC,CASSFPTSGGYEQYF
.,TRBD1,TRBJ1-1,TRBV10-3,TGTGCCATCAGTGAAGGGGACAGGGTGGGAGGCACTGAAGCTTTCTTT,CAISEGDRVGGTEAFF
.,TRBD1,TRBJ1-1,TRBV9,TGTGCCAGCAGCGGGGGACAGATGAACACTGGAGCTTTCTTT,CASSGGQMNTGAFF
few,.,TRBJ2-5,TRBV6-1,TGTGCCAGCTCCCGGTGGGAGTCGGAGACCCAGTACTTC,CASSRWESETQYF
.,.,TRBJ1-3,TRBV7-2,TGTGCCAGCAGCTTAGCGCTGATTGGTGGAAACACCATATATTTT,CASSLALIGGNTIYF
.,TRBD1,TRBJ1-2,TRBV2,TGTGCCAGCACCCCGACAGGGTATGGCTACACCTTC,CASTPTGYGYTF
.,.,TRBJ1-4,TRBV6-5,TGTGCCAGCGGCCCAGGGTTGGGTGAAAAACTGTTTTTT,CASGPGLGEKLFF
.,.,TRBJ2-1,TRBV6-1,TGTGCCAGCAGTGACCCCTCGGGGCGGGCTAAAAATGAGCAGTTCTTC,CASSDPSGRAKNEQFF
once,.,TRBJ1-3,TRBV28,TGTGCCAGCAGGGCAGGACTAAACACCATATATTTT,CASRAGLNTIYF